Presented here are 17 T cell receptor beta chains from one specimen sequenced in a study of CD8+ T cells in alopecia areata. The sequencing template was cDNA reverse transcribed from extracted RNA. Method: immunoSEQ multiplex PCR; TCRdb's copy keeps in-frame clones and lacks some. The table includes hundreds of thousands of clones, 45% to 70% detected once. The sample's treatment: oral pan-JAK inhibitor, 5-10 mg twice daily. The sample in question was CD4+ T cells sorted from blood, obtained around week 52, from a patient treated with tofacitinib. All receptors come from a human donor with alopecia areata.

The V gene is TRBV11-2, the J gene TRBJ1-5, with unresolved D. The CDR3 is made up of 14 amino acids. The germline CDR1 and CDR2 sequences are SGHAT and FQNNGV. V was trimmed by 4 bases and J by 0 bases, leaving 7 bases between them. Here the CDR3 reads CASSSWGSNQPQHF. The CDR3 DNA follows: TGTGCCAGCAGCTCCTGGGGTAGCAATCAGCCCCAGCATTTT.

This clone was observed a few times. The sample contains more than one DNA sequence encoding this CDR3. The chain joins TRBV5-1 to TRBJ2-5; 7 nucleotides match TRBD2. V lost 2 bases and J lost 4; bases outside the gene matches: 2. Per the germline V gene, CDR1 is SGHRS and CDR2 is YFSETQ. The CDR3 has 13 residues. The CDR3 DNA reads TGCGCCAGCAGCTTCGGCGGGGGAGAGACCCAGTACTTC. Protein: CASSFGGGETQYF.

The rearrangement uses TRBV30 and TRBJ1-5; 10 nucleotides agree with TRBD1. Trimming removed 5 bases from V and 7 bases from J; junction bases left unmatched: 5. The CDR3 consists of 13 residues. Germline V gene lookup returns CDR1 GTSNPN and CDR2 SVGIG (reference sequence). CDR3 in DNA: TGTGCCTGGGGGACAGGGGTAGAACAGCCCCAGCATTTT. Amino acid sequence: CAWGTGVEQPQHF.

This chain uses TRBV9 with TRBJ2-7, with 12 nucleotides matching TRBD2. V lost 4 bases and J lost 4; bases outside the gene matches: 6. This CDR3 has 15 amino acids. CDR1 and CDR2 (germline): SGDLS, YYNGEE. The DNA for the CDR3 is TGTGCCAGCAGCCCCAGACTAGCGGGGGCATACGAGCAGTACTTC. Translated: CASSPRLAGAYEQYF.

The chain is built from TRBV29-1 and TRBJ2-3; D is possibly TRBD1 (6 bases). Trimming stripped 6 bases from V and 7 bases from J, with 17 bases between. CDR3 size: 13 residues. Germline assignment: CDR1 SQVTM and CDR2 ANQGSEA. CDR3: CSVGAGALNTQYF. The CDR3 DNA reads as TGCAGCGTGGGGGCTGGGGCACTCAATACGCAGTATTTT.

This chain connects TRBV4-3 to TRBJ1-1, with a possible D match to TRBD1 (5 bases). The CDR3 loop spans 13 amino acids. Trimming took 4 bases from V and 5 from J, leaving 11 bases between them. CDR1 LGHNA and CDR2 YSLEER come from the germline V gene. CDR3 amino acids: CASSPNGGTEAFF. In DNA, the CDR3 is TGCGCCAGCAGCCCGAACGGGGGAACTGAAGCTTTCTTT.

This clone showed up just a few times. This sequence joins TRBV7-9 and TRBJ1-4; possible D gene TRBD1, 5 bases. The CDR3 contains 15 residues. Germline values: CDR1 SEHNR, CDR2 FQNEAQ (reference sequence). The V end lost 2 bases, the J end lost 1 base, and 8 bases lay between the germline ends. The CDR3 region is CASSLWQGTNEKLFF. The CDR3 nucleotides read TGTGCCAGCAGCTTATGGCAGGGAACTAATGAAAAACTGTTTTTT.

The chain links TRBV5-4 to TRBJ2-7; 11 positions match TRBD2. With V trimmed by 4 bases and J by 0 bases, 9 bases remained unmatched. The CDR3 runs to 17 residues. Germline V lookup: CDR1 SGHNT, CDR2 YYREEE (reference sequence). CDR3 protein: CASSRGLAGPSSYEQYF. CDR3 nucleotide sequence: TGTGCCAGCAGCCGCGGACTAGCGGGCCCTAGCTCCTACGAGCAGTACTTC.

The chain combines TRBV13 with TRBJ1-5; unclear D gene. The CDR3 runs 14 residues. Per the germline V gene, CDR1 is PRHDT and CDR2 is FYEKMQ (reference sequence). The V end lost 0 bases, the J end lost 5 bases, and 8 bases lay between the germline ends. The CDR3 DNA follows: TGTGCCAGCAGCTTAGGTGGACCCGATCAGCCCCAGCATTTT. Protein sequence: CASSLGGPDQPQHF.

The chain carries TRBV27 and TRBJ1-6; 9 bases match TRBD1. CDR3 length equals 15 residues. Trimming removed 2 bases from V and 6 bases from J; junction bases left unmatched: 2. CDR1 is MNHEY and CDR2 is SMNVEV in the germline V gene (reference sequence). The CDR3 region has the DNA TGTGCCAGCAGTTTAGGACAGGGGCCTAATTCACCCCTCCACTTT. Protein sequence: CASSLGQGPNSPLHF.

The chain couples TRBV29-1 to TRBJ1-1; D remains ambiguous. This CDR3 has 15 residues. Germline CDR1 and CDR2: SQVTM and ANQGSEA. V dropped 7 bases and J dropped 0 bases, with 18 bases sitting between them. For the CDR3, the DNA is TGCAGCGCTACTCCGGCCCGAGGGTTGAACACTGAAGCTTTCTTT. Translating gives CSATPARGLNTEAFF.

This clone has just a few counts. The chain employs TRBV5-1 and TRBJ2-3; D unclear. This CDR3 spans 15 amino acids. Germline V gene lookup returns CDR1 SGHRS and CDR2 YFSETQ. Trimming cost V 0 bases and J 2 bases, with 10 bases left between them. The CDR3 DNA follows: TGCGCCAGCAGCTTGGAGCCCTCCTACACAGATACGCAGTATTTT. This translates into CASSLEPSYTDTQYF.

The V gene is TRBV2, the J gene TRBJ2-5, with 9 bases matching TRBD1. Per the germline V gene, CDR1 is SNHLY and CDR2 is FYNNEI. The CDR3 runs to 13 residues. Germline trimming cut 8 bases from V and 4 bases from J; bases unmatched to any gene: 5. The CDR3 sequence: CASARGQGETQYF. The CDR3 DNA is TGTGCCAGCGCCCGGGGACAGGGAGAGACCCAGTACTTC.

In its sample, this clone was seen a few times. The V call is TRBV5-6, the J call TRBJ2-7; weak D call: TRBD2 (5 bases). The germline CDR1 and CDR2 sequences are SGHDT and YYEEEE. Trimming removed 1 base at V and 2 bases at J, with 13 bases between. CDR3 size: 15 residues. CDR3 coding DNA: TGTGCCAGCAGCTTGAGGAGGAGCCCAACCTACGAGCAGTACTTC. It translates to CASSLRRSPTYEQYF.

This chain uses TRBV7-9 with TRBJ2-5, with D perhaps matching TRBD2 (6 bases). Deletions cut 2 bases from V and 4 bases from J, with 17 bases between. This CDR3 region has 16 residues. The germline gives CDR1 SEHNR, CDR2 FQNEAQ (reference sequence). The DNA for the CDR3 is TGTGCCAGCAGCTTATATGCCCCCGGGACTGGAGAGACCCAGTACTTC. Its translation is CASSLYAPGTGETQYF. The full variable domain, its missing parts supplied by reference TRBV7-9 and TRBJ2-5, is DTGVSQNPRHKITKRGQNVTFRCDPISEHNRLYWYRQTLGQGPEFLTYFQNEAQLEKSRLLSDRFSAERPKGSFSTLEIQRTEQGDSAMYLCASSLYAPGTGETQYFGPGTRLLVL.

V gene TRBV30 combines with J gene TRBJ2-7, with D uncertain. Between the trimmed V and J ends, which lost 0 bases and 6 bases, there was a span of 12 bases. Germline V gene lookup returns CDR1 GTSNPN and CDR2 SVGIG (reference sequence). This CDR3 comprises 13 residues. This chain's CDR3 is CAWSVRQDTEQYF. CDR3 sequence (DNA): TGTGCCTGGAGTGTACGTCAGGATACCGAGCAGTACTTC.

The chain's CDR3 is CASSRDINSPLHF. The CDR3, as DNA: TGTGCCAGCAGCCGGGACATCAATTCACCCCTCCACTTT. The rearrangement links TRBV14 to TRBJ1-6, with D possibly being TRBD1 (6 bases). CDR1 and CDR2 (germline): SGHDN, FVKESK. Trimming removed 4 bases from V and 7 bases from J, with 8 bases in between. The length of the CDR3 is 13 residues.